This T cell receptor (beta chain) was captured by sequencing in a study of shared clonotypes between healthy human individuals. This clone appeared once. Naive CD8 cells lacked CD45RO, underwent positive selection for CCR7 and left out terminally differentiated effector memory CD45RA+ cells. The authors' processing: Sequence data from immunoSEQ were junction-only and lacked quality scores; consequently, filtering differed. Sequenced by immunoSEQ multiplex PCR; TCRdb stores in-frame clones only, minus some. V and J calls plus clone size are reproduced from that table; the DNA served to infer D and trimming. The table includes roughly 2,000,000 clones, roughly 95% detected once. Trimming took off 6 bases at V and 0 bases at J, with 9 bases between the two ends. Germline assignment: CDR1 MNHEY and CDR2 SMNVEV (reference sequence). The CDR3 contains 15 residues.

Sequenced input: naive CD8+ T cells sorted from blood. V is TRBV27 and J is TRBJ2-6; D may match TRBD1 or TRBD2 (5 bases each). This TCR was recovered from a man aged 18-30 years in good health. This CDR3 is CASRGTRSGANVLTF. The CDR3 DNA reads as TGTGCCAGCAGAGGGACGCGCTCTGGGGCCAACGTCCTGACTTTC.